This T cell receptor (beta chain) was observed in a study of cytomegalovirus exposure and HLA in healthy donors. By share of the sample, this clone is medium-sized. CDR3 length: 11 amino acids. From germline, CDR1 is MNHEY and CDR2 SVGAGI. Only in-frame clones appear in the TCRdb table, and some are missing; sequencing was by immunoSEQ multiplex PCR. The repertoire holds under 130,000 clones, with about 88% as singletons. The J gene is TRBJ1-2, the V gene TRBV6-5, with a possible D match to TRBD1 (5 bases). The sequencing input was PBMCs. The TCR originated in a young woman in good health and CMV-seropositive. Here the CDR3 reads CATGGSYGYTF. CDR3 sequence (DNA): TGTGCAACGGGGGGGAGCTATGGCTACACCTTC.